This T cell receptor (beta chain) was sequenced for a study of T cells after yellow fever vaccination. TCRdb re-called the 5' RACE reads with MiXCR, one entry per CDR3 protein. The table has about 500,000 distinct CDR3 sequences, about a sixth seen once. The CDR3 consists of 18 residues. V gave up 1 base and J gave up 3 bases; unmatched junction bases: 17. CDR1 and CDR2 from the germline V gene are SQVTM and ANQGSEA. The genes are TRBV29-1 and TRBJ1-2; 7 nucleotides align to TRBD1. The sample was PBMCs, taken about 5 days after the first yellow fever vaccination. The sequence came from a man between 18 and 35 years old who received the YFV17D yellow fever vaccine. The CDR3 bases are TGCAGCGTTGAAGCTCCCGGTCGACCGGGACAGCCTTACTATGGCTACACCTTC. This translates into CSVEAPGRPGQPYYGYTF.